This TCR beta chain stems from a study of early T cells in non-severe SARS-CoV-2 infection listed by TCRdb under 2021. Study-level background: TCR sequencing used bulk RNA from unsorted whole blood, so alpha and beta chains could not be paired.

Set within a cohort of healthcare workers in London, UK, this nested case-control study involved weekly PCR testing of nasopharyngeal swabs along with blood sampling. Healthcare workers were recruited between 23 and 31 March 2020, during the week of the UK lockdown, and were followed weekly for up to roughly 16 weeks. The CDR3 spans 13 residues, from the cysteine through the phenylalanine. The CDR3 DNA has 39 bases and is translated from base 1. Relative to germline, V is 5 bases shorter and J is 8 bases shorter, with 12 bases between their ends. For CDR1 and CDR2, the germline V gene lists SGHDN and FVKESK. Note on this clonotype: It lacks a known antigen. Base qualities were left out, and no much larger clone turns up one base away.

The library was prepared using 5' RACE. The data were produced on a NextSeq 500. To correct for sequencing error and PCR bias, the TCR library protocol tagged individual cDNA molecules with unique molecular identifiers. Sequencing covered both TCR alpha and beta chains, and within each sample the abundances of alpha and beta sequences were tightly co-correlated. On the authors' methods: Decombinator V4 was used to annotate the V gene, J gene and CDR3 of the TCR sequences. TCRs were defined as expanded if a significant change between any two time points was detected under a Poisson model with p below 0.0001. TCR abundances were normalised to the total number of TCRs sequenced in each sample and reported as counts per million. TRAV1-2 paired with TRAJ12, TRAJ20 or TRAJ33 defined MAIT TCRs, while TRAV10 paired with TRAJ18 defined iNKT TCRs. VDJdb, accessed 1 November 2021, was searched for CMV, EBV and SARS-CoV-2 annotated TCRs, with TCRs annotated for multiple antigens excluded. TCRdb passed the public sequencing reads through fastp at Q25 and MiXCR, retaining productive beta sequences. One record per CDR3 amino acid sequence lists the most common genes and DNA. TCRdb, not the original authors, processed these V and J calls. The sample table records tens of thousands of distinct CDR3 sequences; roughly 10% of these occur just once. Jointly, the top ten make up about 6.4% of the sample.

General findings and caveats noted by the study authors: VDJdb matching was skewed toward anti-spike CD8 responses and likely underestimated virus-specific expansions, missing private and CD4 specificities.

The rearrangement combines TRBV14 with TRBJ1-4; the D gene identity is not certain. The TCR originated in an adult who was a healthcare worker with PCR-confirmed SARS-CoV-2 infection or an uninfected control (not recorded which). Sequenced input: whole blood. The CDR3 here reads CASSTTRPEKLFF. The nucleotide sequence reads TGTGCCAGCAGCACGACCCGACCCGAAAAACTGTTTTTT. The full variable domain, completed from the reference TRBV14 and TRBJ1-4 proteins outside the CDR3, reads EAGVTQFPSHSVIEKGQTVTLRCDPISGHDNLYWYRRVMGKEIKFLLHFVKESKQDESGMPNNRFLAERTGGTYSTLKVQPAELEDSGVYFCASSTTRPEKLFFGSGTQLSVL.